The 25 T cell receptor beta chains presented below share a single source sample, sequenced in a study of graft-versus-host responses after intestinal transplantation. The data were produced by immunoSEQ multiplex PCR, yet TCRdb's version contains in-frame clones alone and is incomplete. Of approximately 130,000 clones in the sample, around nine tenths were seen once. No antigen has been identified for these receptors. Material: unstimulated CD4+ T cells sorted from spleen or lymph node cells, obtained before intestinal transplant. These receptors all stem from a human donor who received an intestinal transplant.

The CDR3 nucleotides are TGTGCCAGCAGCCTAACAGGGGCGATCTACGGCTACACCTTC. It translates to CASSLTGAIYGYTF. The gene calls are TRBV5-4 and TRBJ1-2; TRBD1 matches at 7 bases. This CDR3 region has 14 residues. The germline V gene encodes CDR1 SGHNT and CDR2 YYREEE (reference sequence). Trimming at V came to 4 bases and at J to 8 bases, leaving 11 bases not matched to a gene.

This clone showed up just a few times. This chain links TRBV7-2 with TRBJ2-7; D is ambiguous. CDR3 length: 13 residues. V shed 4 bases and J shed 0 bases, with 7 bases lying between them. Germline V gene data show CDR1 as SGHTA and CDR2 as FQGNSA. CDR3 sequence: CASSSGPSYEQYF. CDR3 coding DNA: TGTGCCAGCAGCTCCGGGCCCTCCTACGAGCAGTACTTC.

The chain is built from TRBV2 and TRBJ1-6; 9 bases are a match to TRBD1. Germline V gives CDR1 SNHLY, CDR2 FYNNEI. This CDR3 is 15 amino acids long. With 6 bases clipped from V and 7 bases from J, the junction kept 7 bases outside the gene matches. CDR3 nucleotides: TGTGCCAGCAGGGATAGGGACAGGGTGAATTCACCCCTCCACTTT. Its translation: CASRDRDRVNSPLHF.

This clone has a single count. The chain has TRBV2 and TRBJ2-1, with TRBD1 matching over 9 bases. The length of the CDR3 is 12 residues. J gave up 11 bases and V 6 bases, and 5 bases lay outside the gene matches. Per the germline V gene, CDR1 is SNHLY and CDR2 is FYNNEI. The CDR3 DNA is TGTGCCAGCAGCCAACAGGGGGCGAAGCAGTTCTTC. Its translation is CASSQQGAKQFF.

The chain couples TRBV5-8 to TRBJ2-3, with no clear D. Germline CDR1 SGHTS, CDR2 YDEGEE. Trimming removed 0 bases at V and 6 bases at J, with 11 bases between. This CDR3 has 14 amino acids. The DNA of the CDR3 is TGTGCCAGCAGCTTGGGCCAGTATCTGGATACGCAGTATTTT. Protein product: CASSLGQYLDTQYF.

This clone was seen once. V gene TRBV9 combines with J gene TRBJ2-3; 7 bases are shared with TRBD2. Germline CDR1 is SGDLS and CDR2 is YYNGEE. This CDR3 is 17 amino acids long. The ends lost 0 bases at V and 3 bases at J; junction bases unmatched: 10. In DNA, the CDR3 is TGTGCCAGCAGCGTAGCAGTCGGCGGGGGTTCTACAGATACGCAGTATTTT. This encodes CASSVAVGGGSTDTQYF.

This chain joins TRBV27 and TRBJ1-1; D gene ambiguous. Germline V gives CDR1 MNHEY, CDR2 SMNVEV (reference sequence). V lost 6 bases, J lost 4 bases, and 9 bases lay in between. CDR3 length equals 12 residues. The CDR3: CASRGWSTEAFF. The CDR3 nucleotides are TGTGCCAGCAGGGGGTGGAGCACTGAAGCTTTCTTT.

Comments on this clone: Other DNA sequences in this specimen translate into the identical CDR3. The rearrangement joins TRBV5-6 to TRBJ1-2; D is unclear. V was clipped by 0 bases and J by 2 bases, with 5 bases between them. The CDR3 runs 13 residues. Per the germline V gene, CDR1 is SGHDT and CDR2 is YYEEEE. The CDR3 DNA reads TGTGCCAGCAGCTTGGACAGCAACTATGGCTACACCTTC. As protein: CASSLDSNYGYTF.

This clone has a single count. The rearrangement joins TRBV11-2 to TRBJ1-5; D is unresolved. This CDR3 contains 13 residues. V lost 1 base, J lost 6 bases, and 7 bases lay in between. Germline V gene data show CDR1 as SGHAT and CDR2 as FQNNGV. The CDR3 sequence is CASSLGLSQPQHF. For the CDR3, the DNA is TGTGCCAGCAGCTTAGGGTTGAGTCAGCCCCAGCATTTT.

This clone appeared a few times. The rearrangement joins TRBV6-1 to TRBJ2-1, with D uncertain. CDR1 and CDR2 (germline): MNHNS, SASEGT. V dropped 4 bases and J dropped 2 bases, with 0 bases sitting between them. CDR3 length equals 11 residues. The CDR3 coding sequence is TGTGCCAGCAGTGCCTACAATGAGCAGTTCTTC. This translates into CASSAYNEQFF.

The chain couples TRBV9 to TRBJ1-1, with D possibly matching TRBD1 (6 bases). V lost 4 bases and J 3 bases, leaving 19 bases between the germline ends. Per germline, CDR1 SGDLS and CDR2 YYNGEE. CDR3 length: 16 amino acids. The CDR3 sequence: CASSLRGDSLDTEAFF. The DNA of the CDR3 is TGTGCCAGCAGCCTCAGGGGTGACAGCCTGGACACTGAAGCTTTCTTT.

A single count supports this clone. The gene calls are TRBV7-3 and TRBJ2-1; D may be TRBD2 (5 bases). This CDR3 is 12 amino acids long. Germline CDR1 SGHTA, CDR2 FQGTGA. Trimming removed 3 bases from V and 10 bases from J, with 10 bases in between. The CDR3 region has the DNA TGTGCCAGCAGCTTCGAGGGTAGGGAGCAGTTCTTC. Protein: CASSFEGREQFF.

V is TRBV18 and J is TRBJ2-1; perhaps TRBD1 as D (5 bases). The CDR3 runs 14 residues. V lost 4 bases and J 5 bases, leaving 12 bases between the germline ends. CDR1 is KGHSH, CDR2 LQKENI, per germline. The CDR3: CASSLQGGNNEQFF. The CDR3 DNA sequence: TGTGCCAGCTCACTCCAGGGTGGTAACAATGAGCAGTTCTTC.

This chain uses TRBV2 with TRBJ2-2; tentatively, D is TRBD1 or TRBD2 (5 bases each). Per germline, CDR1 SNHLY and CDR2 FYNNEI. The CDR3 runs to 15 residues. Between the trimmed V and J ends, which lost 6 bases and 0 bases, there was a span of 11 bases. The CDR3 region has the DNA TGTGCCAGCAGCATCCTGGGGGCGAACACCGGGGAGCTGTTTTTT. Translating gives CASSILGANTGELFF.

The V and J genes are TRBV5-1 and TRBJ2-5; 7 bases fit TRBD2. CDR3 length: 14 amino acids. V shed 4 bases and J 3 bases; nucleotides not matched to a gene: 6. From germline, CDR1 is SGHRS and CDR2 YFSETQ. The CDR3 DNA is TGCGCCAGCAGCGAAGGAAGCGGGGAAGAGACCCAGTACTTC. It translates to CASSEGSGEETQYF.

This sequence joins TRBV5-1 and TRBJ1-2; D perhaps matches TRBD1 (5 bases). Trimming stripped 3 bases from V and 8 bases from J, with 14 bases between. Germline V gene sequence: CDR1 SGHRS, CDR2 YFSETQ. The CDR3 runs to 13 residues. This chain's CDR3 is CASSSAGVMGYTF. CDR3 sequence (DNA): TGCGCCAGCAGCTCGGCGGGGGTAATGGGCTACACCTTC.

This rearrangement joins TRBV6-1 to TRBJ1-1; D may be TRBD1 (6 bases). Germline CDR1 and CDR2: MNHNS and SASEGT. With 6 bases removed from V and 1 base from J, the gap between germline ends came to 12 bases. This CDR3 has 14 residues. The CDR3 coding sequence is TGTGCCAGCAGGAGACAGGCCTCGAACACTGAAGCTTTCTTT. Translating it yields CASRRQASNTEAFF.

The chain combines TRBV4-1 with TRBJ1-5, with no clear D. The CDR3 is made up of 13 amino acids. CDR1 is MGHRA and CDR2 is YSYEKL in the germline V gene. V lost 0 bases and J lost 6, with 6 bases in between. CDR3 sequence: CASSQDGSQPQHF. As DNA, the CDR3 is TGCGCCAGCAGCCAAGACGGGAGTCAGCCCCAGCATTTT.

In this sample, this clone turned up once. The DNA of the CDR3 is TGCGCCAGCAGCCAAAGGACAGGGGCGCCGGGCGCATATGGCTACACCTTC. Translation: CASSQRTGAPGAYGYTF. The chain combines TRBV4-1 with TRBJ1-2, with 9 bases that match TRBD1. Germline CDR1 and CDR2: MGHRA and YSYEKL. V shed 2 bases, J shed 5 bases, and the junction held 12 bases outside the gene matches. This CDR3 is built from 17 residues.

The chain has TRBV5-4 and TRBJ2-7, with 10 bases identical to TRBD1. The CDR3 is 15 amino acids. CDR1 SGHNT and CDR2 YYREEE come from the germline V gene (reference sequence). With V trimmed by 3 bases and J by 0 bases, 3 bases remained unmatched. In nucleotides, the CDR3 is TGTGCCAGCAGCTGGGGACAGGGGAGCTCCTACGAGCAGTACTTC. Translated, it gives CASSWGQGSSYEQYF. Complete variable domain (other parts from reference TRBV5-4 and TRBJ2-7): ETGVTQSPTHLIKTRGQQVTLRCSSQSGHNTVSWYQQALGQGPQFIFQYYREEENGRGNFPPRFSGLQFPNYSSELNVNALELDDSALYLCASSWGQGSSYEQYFGPGTRLTVT.

This clone has just one count. The chain is built from TRBV30 and TRBJ1-3; a weak D match, TRBD1 (6 bases). Per the germline V gene, CDR1 is GTSNPN and CDR2 is SVGIG (reference sequence). V lost 1 base and J lost 0, with 10 bases in between. The CDR3 loop spans 15 amino acids. The CDR3 sequence is CAWSGAGASGNTIYF. The CDR3, as DNA: TGTGCCTGGAGTGGGGCAGGGGCCTCTGGAAACACCATATATTTT.

This clone was recorded only once. This sequence joins TRBV27 and TRBJ1-4, with D hard to call. The V end was cut by 6 bases, the J end by 5 bases, with 13 bases between. This CDR3 has 14 amino acids. Germline lookup yields CDR1 MNHEY and CDR2 SMNVEV (reference sequence). In DNA, the CDR3 is TGTGCCAGCAGCACGGGAGGTGGGAATGAAAAACTGTTTTTT. Translation: CASSTGGGNEKLFF.

This chain connects TRBV10-3 to TRBJ2-2; 9 nucleotides align to TRBD1. CDR1 and CDR2 from the germline V gene are ENHRY and SYGVKD. The CDR3 is made up of 15 amino acids. With V trimmed by 7 bases and J by 2 bases, 5 bases remained unmatched. As DNA, the CDR3 is TGTGCCATCACTAGGGACAGGGAAAACACCGGGGAGCTGTTTTTT. Translation gives CAITRDRENTGELFF.

This chain joins TRBV27 and TRBJ2-3; 11 bases line up with TRBD2. In germline, CDR1 is MNHEY, CDR2 SMNVEV (reference sequence). J lost 7 bases, V lost 2 bases, and 5 bases had no gene match. The CDR3 runs 15 residues. The CDR3 is CASSLPASGGYTQYF. The CDR3 DNA reads as TGTGCCAGCAGTTTACCGGCTAGCGGGGGGTATACGCAGTATTTT.

The chain combines TRBV2 with TRBJ2-5; TRBD1 might be the D (6 bases). The CDR3 is 13 amino acids. Germline V gene sequence: CDR1 SNHLY, CDR2 FYNNEI. V was pared by 5 bases and J by 3 bases, with 10 bases between. The CDR3 DNA follows: TGTGCCAGCAGTCTCACAGGGAAAGAGACCCAGTACTTC. The encoded protein is CASSLTGKETQYF. The full variable domain, in which reference TRBV2 and TRBJ2-5 provide the parts outside the CDR3, is EPEVTQTPSHQVTQMGQEVILRCVPISNHLYFYWYRQILGQKVEFLVSFYNNEISEKSEIFDDQFSVERPDGSNFTLKIRSTKLEDSAMYFCASSLTGKETQYFGPGTRLLVL.